These 8 T cell receptor beta chains came from one sample sequenced in a study of cytomegalovirus exposure and HLA in healthy donors. The primer mix had 60 Vbeta and 13 Jbeta primers. Using immunoSEQ multiplex PCR, the repertoire was profiled, and TCRdb retains in-frame clones only, with some absent. Of more than 95,000 clones listed, 60% to 80% were seen once; the top ten hold roughly 6.2%. Sequenced material: PBMCs. The origin of the receptors is a man in his sixties in good health and CMV-seropositive.

The chain has TRBV5-1 and TRBJ2-2, with 8 bases fitting TRBD1. Germline CDR1 reads SGHRS; CDR2 reads YFSETQ. CDR3 length equals 14 residues. V dropped 0 bases and J dropped 7; count of bases not matched to a gene: 2. CDR3 region: CASSLAGGSGELFF. In DNA, the CDR3 is TGCGCCAGCAGCTTGGCAGGGGGCAGCGGGGAGCTGTTTTTT.

Only one count was recorded for this clone. The chain has TRBV4-1 and TRBJ2-5; 7 nucleotides align to TRBD2. The J call may be faulty, since TRBJ2-7 better matches the DNA end. CDR1 and CDR2 from the germline V gene are MGHRA and YSYEKL. The CDR3 extends over 15 amino acids. The CDR3 DNA sequence: TGCGCCAGCAGCCAAGAGTCGGGGGGAAACTACGAGCAGTACTTC. Its protein product is CASSQESGGNYEQYF.

The gene calls are TRBV19 and TRBJ2-5; D is possibly TRBD2 (6 bases). Germline assignment: CDR1 LNHDA and CDR2 SQIVND (reference sequence). This CDR3 comprises 16 residues. Trimming pared 11 bases from V and 5 bases from J, leaving 27 bases between. For the CDR3, the DNA is TGTGCCGCTAAGCCTTCGGCCGGGGGAGTGCGTGAGACCCAGTACTTC. Translated, it gives CAAKPSAGGVRETQYF.

This clone was counted only a few times. The chain combines TRBV28 with TRBJ1-4, with D perhaps matching TRBD1 (5 bases). CDR3 length: 13 amino acids. V was shortened by 1 base and J by 11 bases, with 11 bases between the two germline ends. Germline V gene data show CDR1 as MDHEN and CDR2 as SYDVKM. This chain's CDR3 is CASSLLGPVKLFF. In nucleotides, the CDR3 is TGTGCCAGCAGTTTATTGGGGCCGGTGAAACTGTTTTTT.

In its sample, this clone was seen once. The V call is TRBV30, the J call TRBJ1-4; a weak D match, TRBD1 (6 bases). Germline V gene data show CDR1 as GTSNPN and CDR2 as SVGIG (reference sequence). The CDR3 runs 12 residues. Trimming took off 8 bases at V and 7 bases at J, with 14 bases between the two ends. The CDR3 nucleotides read TGTGCCCTAAACACAGGGATTGAAAAACTGTTTTTT. Amino acids: CALNTGIEKLFF.

This clone was seen just once. The CDR3 spells CASSFRQGVSTEAFF. The CDR3 DNA sequence: TGTGCCAGCAGCTTTCGACAGGGGGTTAGCACTGAAGCTTTCTTT. V usage is TRBV5-6 and J usage is TRBJ1-1; 9 bases are shared with TRBD1. Trimming removed 2 bases from V and 4 bases from J; junction bases left unmatched: 6. The CDR3 is made up of 15 amino acids. In germline, CDR1 is SGHDT, CDR2 YYEEEE.

The V gene is TRBV6-5, the J gene TRBJ1-1, with 8 bases lining up with TRBD1. Germline CDR1 and CDR2: MNHEY and SVGAGI. The trim removed 6 bases at V and 5 bases at J, leaving 5 bases unmatched. This CDR3 has 13 amino acids. Here the CDR3 reads CASSNRGGTEAFF. CDR3 coding DNA: TGTGCCAGCAGCAACAGGGGGGGGACTGAAGCTTTCTTT.

V is TRBV15 and J is TRBJ2-1; 12 bases line up with TRBD2. V lost 1 base and J lost 9; bases outside the gene matches: 7. The germline gives CDR1 LNHNV, CDR2 YYDKDF (reference sequence). The CDR3 covers 16 residues. Here the CDR3 DNA reads TGTGCCACCAGCAGAGGACGGACTAGCGGGGTTGGTGAGCAGTTCTTC. This sequence encodes CATSRGRTSGVGEQFF.